Listed here are 10 T cell receptor beta chains from one sample, sequenced in a study of identical twins. TCRdb reprocessed the 5' RACE reads with MiXCR, giving one entry per CDR3 protein. The table shows 1.5 million to 2 million distinct CDR3 sequences, with under 35% occurring only once. Material: cord blood. The receptors shown here come from a newborn girl in good health.

The chain employs TRBV9 and TRBJ2-2; D possibly corresponds to TRBD1 (5 bases). Trimming took 0 bases from V and 0 from J, leaving 9 bases between them. The CDR3 extends over 16 amino acids. CDR1 and CDR2 (germline): SGDLS, YYNGEE. In nucleotides, the CDR3 is TGTGCCAGCAGCGTAGGGCGCAGGGCGAACACCGGGGAGCTGTTTTTT. This encodes CASSVGRRANTGELFF.

In DNA, the CDR3 is TGCAGTGCTAGAGAGCTAGCCTATGAGCAGTTCTTC. Encoded protein: CSARELAYEQFF. This rearrangement joins TRBV20-1 to TRBJ2-1, with D perhaps TRBD2 (5 bases). The CDR3 runs 12 residues. The V end was cut by 0 bases, the J end by 8 bases, with 8 bases between. Germline V lookup: CDR1 DFQATT, CDR2 SNEGSKA (reference sequence).

The chain links TRBV7-2 to TRBJ1-1, with D possibly being TRBD1 (5 bases). Germline V lookup: CDR1 SGHTA, CDR2 FQGNSA. The CDR3 runs to 16 residues. The V gene lost 1 base and the J gene lost 1 base, with 13 bases spanning the gap. The CDR3 bases are TGTGCCAGCAGCTTAGGGGGACGTCTTGCGAACACTGAAGCTTTCTTT. This sequence encodes CASSLGGRLANTEAFF. Combining the CDR3 with reference TRBV7-2 and TRBJ1-1 gives the whole variable domain GAGVSQSPSNKVTEKGKDVELRCDPISGHTALYWYRQSLGQGLEFLIYFQGNSAPDKSGLPSDRFSAERTGGSVSTLTIQRTQQEDSAVYLCASSLGGRLANTEAFFGQGTRLTVV.

In its sample, this clonotype was seen a few times. J is TRBJ2-5 and V is TRBV11-2; either TRBD1 or TRBD2 may supply D (6 bases each). V gave up 5 bases and J gave up 4 bases, with 23 bases separating them. Germline assignment: CDR1 SGHAT and CDR2 FQNNGV. The CDR3 spans 17 residues. The CDR3 DNA follows: TGTGCCAGCAGCCGTTTCCCTCCAGACAGGAGGGGAGAGACCCAGTACTTC. The encoded protein is CASSRFPPDRRGETQYF.

This clonotype has at least ten counts. The chain employs TRBV29-1 and TRBJ1-1; D not resolved. CDR1 SQVTM and CDR2 ANQGSEA come from the germline V gene. Trimming removed 3 bases from V and 1 base from J, with 9 bases in between. The CDR3 consists of 13 residues. Here the CDR3 DNA reads TGCAGCGTTGATACTGGCAGGAACACTGAAGCTTTCTTT. It encodes CSVDTGRNTEAFF.

V usage is TRBV20-1 and J usage is TRBJ1-6; D call uncertain. V was cut by 1 base and J by 7 bases, with 8 bases left in between. Germline CDR1 is DFQATT and CDR2 is SNEGSKA (reference sequence). The CDR3 is made up of 13 amino acids. The CDR3 reads CSARGVTNSPLHF. CDR3 nucleotide sequence: TGCAGTGCTAGAGGAGTGACAAATTCACCCCTCCACTTT.

This sequence joins TRBV14 and TRBJ2-7; D uncertain. V lost 4 bases and J 5 bases, leaving 9 bases between the germline ends. This CDR3 region has 12 residues. Per germline, CDR1 SGHDN and CDR2 FVKESK. For the CDR3, the DNA is TGTGCCAGCAGCCCCCCCAACGACGAGCAGTACTTC. Protein: CASSPPNDEQYF.

This clonotype was counted only a few times. V gene TRBV5-1 combines with J gene TRBJ1-6; D gene unclear. CDR3 length: 14 residues. V gave up 2 bases and J gave up 6 bases, with 9 bases separating them. CDR1 SGHRS and CDR2 YFSETQ come from the germline V gene. CDR3 sequence (DNA): TGCGCCAGCAGCTTCGAGGGCCTTAATTCACCCCTCCACTTT. Its protein is CASSFEGLNSPLHF. The whole variable domain, filled in from reference TRBV5-1 and TRBJ1-6, reads KAGVTQTPRYLIKTRGQQVTLSCSPISGHRSVSWYQQTPGQGLQFLFEYFSETQRNKGNFPGRFSGRQFSNSRSEMNVSTLELGDSALYLCASSFEGLNSPLHFGNGTRLTVT.

This chain uses TRBV20-1 with TRBJ2-1; the match to TRBD2 covers 8 bases. CDR1 and CDR2 (germline): DFQATT, SNEGSKA (reference sequence). The CDR3 covers 14 residues. The junction had 10 bases not matched to a gene; V was cut back by 5 bases and J by 7 bases. CDR3 amino acids: CSAGTRRGQNEQFF. CDR3 nucleotides: TGCAGTGCTGGGACTAGGCGGGGCCAGAATGAGCAGTTCTTC.

This chain joins TRBV20-1 and TRBJ2-7; 8 bases are shared with TRBD1. J was trimmed by 5 bases and V by 5 bases; bases with no gene match: 5. The CDR3 contains 12 residues. CDR1 is DFQATT and CDR2 is SNEGSKA in the germline V gene (reference sequence). CDR3 sequence: CSADRGVDEQYF. The CDR3 DNA sequence: TGCAGTGCTGACAGGGGTGTAGACGAGCAGTACTTC.